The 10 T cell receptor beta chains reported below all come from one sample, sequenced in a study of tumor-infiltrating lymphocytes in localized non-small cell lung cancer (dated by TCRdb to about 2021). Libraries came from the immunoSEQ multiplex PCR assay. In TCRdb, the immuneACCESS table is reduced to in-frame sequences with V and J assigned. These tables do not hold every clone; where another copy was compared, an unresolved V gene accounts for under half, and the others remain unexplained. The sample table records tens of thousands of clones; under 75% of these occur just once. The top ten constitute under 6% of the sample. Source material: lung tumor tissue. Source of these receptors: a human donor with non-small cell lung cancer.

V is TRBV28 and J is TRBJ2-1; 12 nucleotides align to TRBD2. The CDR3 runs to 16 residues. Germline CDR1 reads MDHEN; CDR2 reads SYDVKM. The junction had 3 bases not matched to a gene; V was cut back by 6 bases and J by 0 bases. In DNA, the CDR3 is TGTGCCAGCAGCACTAGCGGGAGGAACTCCTACAATGAGCAGTTCTTC. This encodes CASSTSGRNSYNEQFF.

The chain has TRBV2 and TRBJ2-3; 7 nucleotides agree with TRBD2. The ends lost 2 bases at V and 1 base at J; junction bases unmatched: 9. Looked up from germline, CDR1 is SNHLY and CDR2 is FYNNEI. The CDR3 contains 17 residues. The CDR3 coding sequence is TGTGCCAGCAGTGAAAGAGGAACTAGCGCGCGCACAGATACGCAGTATTTT. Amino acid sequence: CASSERGTSARTDTQYF.

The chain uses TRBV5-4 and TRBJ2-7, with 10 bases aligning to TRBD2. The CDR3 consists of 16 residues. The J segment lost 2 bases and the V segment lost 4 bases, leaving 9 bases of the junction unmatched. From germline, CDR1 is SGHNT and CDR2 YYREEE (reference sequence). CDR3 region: CASSPTLAGGPYEQYF. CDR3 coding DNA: TGTGCCAGCAGCCCAACGTTAGCGGGAGGTCCCTACGAGCAGTACTTC. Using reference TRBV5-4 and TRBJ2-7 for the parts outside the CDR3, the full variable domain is ETGVTQSPTHLIKTRGQQVTLRCSSQSGHNTVSWYQQALGQGPQFIFQYYREEENGRGNFPPRFSGLQFPNYSSELNVNALELDDSALYLCASSPTLAGGPYEQYFGPGTRLTVT.

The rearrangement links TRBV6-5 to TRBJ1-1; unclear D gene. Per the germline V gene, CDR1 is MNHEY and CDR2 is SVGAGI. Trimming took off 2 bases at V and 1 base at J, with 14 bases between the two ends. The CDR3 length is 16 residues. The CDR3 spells CASSYRSGLKNTEAFF. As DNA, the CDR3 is TGTGCCAGCAGTTACCGCTCAGGACTGAAGAACACTGAAGCTTTCTTT.

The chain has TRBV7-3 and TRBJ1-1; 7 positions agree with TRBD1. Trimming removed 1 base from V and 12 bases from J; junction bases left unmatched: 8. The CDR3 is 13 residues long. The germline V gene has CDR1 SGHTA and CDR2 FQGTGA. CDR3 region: CASSLIPGQETFF. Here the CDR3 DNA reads TGTGCCAGCAGCTTAATCCCCGGACAGGAAACTTTCTTT.

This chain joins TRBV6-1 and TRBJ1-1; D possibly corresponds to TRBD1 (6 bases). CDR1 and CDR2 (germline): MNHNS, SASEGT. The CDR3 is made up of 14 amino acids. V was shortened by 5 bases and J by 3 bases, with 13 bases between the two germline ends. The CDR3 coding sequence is TGTGCCAGCAGTATACAGGGTTGGGACACTGAAGCTTTCTTT. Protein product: CASSIQGWDTEAFF.

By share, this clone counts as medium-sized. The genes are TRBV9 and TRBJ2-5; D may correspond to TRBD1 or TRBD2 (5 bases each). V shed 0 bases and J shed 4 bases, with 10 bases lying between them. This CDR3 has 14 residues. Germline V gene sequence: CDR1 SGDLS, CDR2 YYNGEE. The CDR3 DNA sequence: TGTGCCAGCAGCGTAGCTAGCCAGGGAGAGACCCAGTACTTC. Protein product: CASSVASQGETQYF.

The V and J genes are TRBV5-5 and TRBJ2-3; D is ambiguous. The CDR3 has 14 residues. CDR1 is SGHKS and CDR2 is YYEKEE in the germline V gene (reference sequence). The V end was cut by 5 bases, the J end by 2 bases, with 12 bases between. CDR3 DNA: TGTGCCAGCAGTTTTGACGCAAACACAGATACGCAGTATTTT. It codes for CASSFDANTDTQYF.

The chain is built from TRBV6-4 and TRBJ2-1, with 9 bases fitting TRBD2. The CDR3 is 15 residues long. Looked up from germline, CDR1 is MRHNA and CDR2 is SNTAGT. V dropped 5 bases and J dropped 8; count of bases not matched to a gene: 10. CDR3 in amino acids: CASSREVAGDHEQFF. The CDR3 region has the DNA TGTGCCAGCAGTAGGGAGGTAGCGGGAGACCATGAGCAGTTCTTC.

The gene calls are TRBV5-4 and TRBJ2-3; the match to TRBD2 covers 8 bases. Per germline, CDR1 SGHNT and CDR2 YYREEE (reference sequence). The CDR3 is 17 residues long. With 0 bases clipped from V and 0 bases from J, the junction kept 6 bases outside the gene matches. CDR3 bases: TGTGCCAGCAGCTTGGCCAAGCGGGGGTATAGCACAGATACGCAGTATTTT. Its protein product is CASSLAKRGYSTDTQYF.